A selection of T cell receptor beta chains follows, all from one sample in a study of technical replicates of blood from several donors. Repertoires were generated with immunoSEQ multiplex PCR, while TCRdb's copy carries only in-frame clones and drops some. The sample records about 88,000 clones, over 90% being singletons. The sequenced sample was T cells isolated from PBMCs. The receptors here all came from a human donor in good health. Each CDR3 is given without its conserved first and last residue. Clone size is not always given. Where it is, it says once, few, many or a class for expanded clones.

clone size | V gene | CDR3 protein
. | TRBV18 | ASSPPKEGLAGFLDTQY
. | TRBV9 | ASSPSWGYTDTQY
. | TRBV27 | ASSLRGNEQF
. | TRBV5-6 | ASSFGDYKGVEQY
. | TRBV27 | ASSFGQGAQY
. | TRBV27 | ASSSSLAKNIQY
. | TRBV28 | ASSLGAQYTQY
. | TRBV5-1 | ASSSGQGLNYGYT
. | TRBV27 | ASSLSGPGVQY
. | TRBV5-5 | ASSYPGLAKTQY
. | TRBV7-6 | ASSSGQGIKGTEAF
. | TRBV7-8 | ASSLANLILTAAVA
. | TRBV2 | ASSPSGSYNEQF
. | TRBV5-1 | ASRWLPATNEKLF
. | TRBV18 | ASSPGIGGYT
. | TRBV5-6 | ASSLGHSATNEKLF
once | TRBV2 | ASSEGIRGNYT
. | TRBV2 | ASSEPIFRQGSYEQY
. | TRBV29-1 | SVDTGTVNYGYT
. | TRBV19 | ASSTGLAGNKREQY
. | TRBV4-1 | ASSPLPGEKLF
once | TRBV2 | ASSDSGNYGYT
. | TRBV19 | ASSIPGAAGNQPQH
. | TRBV18 | ASSPSTSGGADTEAF
. | TRBV6-6 | ASSYVRGGDTQY
. | TRBV2 | ASLGGGQGFRRNEKLF
. | TRBV7-3 | ASSQTRDGYGYT
. | TRBV13 | ASSLSGALLSSYEQY
few | TRBV5-1 | ASSLGEAGYT
. | TRBV19 | ASSKHRDTQY
. | TRBV7-2 | ASSLALLAGVNEQF
once | TRBV2 | ASSDSSGGAADTQY
. | TRBV5-1 | ASSLLVGGTYEQY
. | TRBV28 | ASSSPRAGDSNQPQH
. | TRBV30 | AWRRNSPLH
. | TRBV6-5 | ASSYIGGTDTQY
. | TRBV5-5 | ASSLGQPGEQF